These 23 T cell receptor beta chains came from one sample sequenced in a study of cytomegalovirus exposure and HLA in healthy donors. Amplification used 60 Vbeta primers and 13 Jbeta primers. The table came from immunoSEQ multiplex PCR; TCRdb's copy has only in-frame clones and leaves some out. The table records some 140,000 clones, 60% to 85% of them present only once. The material sequenced was PBMCs. The receptors come from a male donor in good health and CMV-seropositive.

V usage is TRBV28 and J usage is TRBJ2-7, with 7 bases matching TRBD1. The CDR3 sequence is 14 residues long. Germline V gene data show CDR1 as MDHEN and CDR2 as SYDVKM. Trimming took 3 bases from V and 5 from J; bases not matched to a gene: 7. The chain's CDR3 is CASSFPGQVDEQYF. The CDR3, as DNA: TGTGCCAGCAGTTTCCCAGGACAGGTCGACGAGCAGTACTTC.

This chain links TRBV5-1 with TRBJ1-2, with D possibly matching TRBD1 (6 bases). The CDR3 consists of 16 residues. CDR1 and CDR2 (germline): SGHRS, YFSETQ. V shed 2 bases and J shed 5 bases, with 19 bases lying between them. In nucleotides, the CDR3 is TGCGCCAGCAGCTTAAGCCAGGGGCCCTTACTTTATGGCTACACCTTC. Translation: CASSLSQGPLLYGYTF.

The chain links TRBV12-5 to TRBJ2-3, with 8 bases matching TRBD2. This CDR3 has 16 residues. V lost 0 bases to trimming and J lost 3 bases; unmatched junction nucleotides: 5. Germline CDR1 and CDR2: LGHNT and FRNRAP. CDR3 nucleotides: TGTGCTAGTGGTTTGGTAGGGGCGGGGGGAACAGATACGCAGTATTTT. This gives the protein CASGLVGAGGTDTQYF. The full variable domain, rest sourced from reference TRBV12-5 and TRBJ2-3, is DARVTQTPRHKVTEMGQEVTMRCQPILGHNTVFWYRQTMMQGLELLAYFRNRAPLDDSGMPKDRFSAEMPDATLATLKIQPSEPRDSAVYFCASGLVGAGGTDTQYFGPGTRLTVL.

The V call is TRBV2, the J call TRBJ2-3; tentatively, D is TRBD1 (5 bases). Trimming pared 8 bases from V and 6 bases from J, leaving 18 bases between. Germline V gene sequence: CDR1 SNHLY, CDR2 FYNNEI. CDR3 length: 14 amino acids. CDR3 residues: CASGIQSPGDTQYF. CDR3 in DNA: TGTGCCAGCGGAATCCAGTCCCCAGGGGATACGCAGTATTTT.

This sequence joins TRBV5-6 and TRBJ1-1; D gene unclear. This CDR3 is 12 amino acids long. V was clipped by 5 bases and J by 4 bases, with 9 bases between them. Per the germline V gene, CDR1 is SGHDT and CDR2 is YYEEEE. The DNA of the CDR3 is TGTGCCAGCAGGGCCGCGGCCACTGAAGCTTTCTTT. This encodes CASRAAATEAFF.

The chain employs TRBV7-8 and TRBJ2-7, with TRBD2 as a possible D gene (6 bases). The CDR3 loop spans 15 amino acids. V lost 5 bases to trimming and J lost 2 bases, with 16 bases between them. Germline V gives CDR1 SGHVS, CDR2 FQNEAQ. CDR3 coding DNA: TGTGCCAGCAGCCAACCCGCTTGGGGGGCCTACGAGCAGTACTTC. Translated, it gives CASSQPAWGAYEQYF. The full variable domain, completed using reference TRBV7-8 and TRBJ2-7, is GAGVSQSPRYKVAKRGQDVALRCDPISGHVSLFWYQQALGQGPEFLTYFQNEAQLDKSGLPSDRFFAERPEGSVSTLKIQRTQQEDSAVYLCASSQPAWGAYEQYFGPGTRLTVT.

V usage is TRBV19 and J usage is TRBJ2-3, with D possibly TRBD2 on 5 matching bases. V was pared by 4 bases and J by 3 bases, with 8 bases between. This CDR3 is built from 13 residues. Germline CDR1 is LNHDA and CDR2 is SQIVND (reference sequence). Here the CDR3 reads CASSNLATDTQYF. Here the CDR3 DNA reads TGTGCCAGTAGTAACCTAGCAACAGATACGCAGTATTTT.

This chain uses TRBV6-5 with TRBJ1-1; weak D call: TRBD1 (6 bases). The ends were cut back, 2 bases at V and 0 bases at J, with 10 bases in the middle. Looked up from germline, CDR1 is MNHEY and CDR2 is SVGAGI. The CDR3 runs to 15 residues. In DNA form, the CDR3 reads TGTGCCAGCAGTTACACCCGGGACATGAACACTGAAGCTTTCTTT. Its translation: CASSYTRDMNTEAFF.

The V gene is TRBV5-1, the J gene TRBJ1-1, with a possible D match to TRBD1 (6 bases). Germline CDR1 SGHRS, CDR2 YFSETQ. CDR3 length: 15 amino acids. Trimming pared 0 bases from V and 1 base from J, leaving 10 bases between. CDR3 in DNA: TGCGCCAGCAGCTTGGCCCGGACAGCGAACACTGAAGCTTTCTTT. This codes for CASSLARTANTEAFF.

The chain employs TRBV6-1 and TRBJ2-7; 12 bases map to TRBD2. The CDR3 has 16 residues. V dropped 4 bases and J dropped 7; count of bases not matched to a gene: 11. CDR1 MNHNS and CDR2 SASEGT come from the germline V gene. The CDR3 reads CASSVGLAGGQSEQYF. As DNA, the CDR3 is TGTGCCAGCAGTGTTGGGCTAGCGGGGGGGCAAAGTGAGCAGTACTTC.

V gene TRBV15 combines with J gene TRBJ2-1; 7 bases are shared with TRBD2. CDR3 length: 15 residues. In germline, CDR1 is LNHNV, CDR2 YYDKDF (reference sequence). V lost 1 base to trimming and J lost 2 bases; unmatched junction nucleotides: 2. CDR3 region: CATSRVAGAYNEQFF. The CDR3 DNA is TGTGCCACCAGCAGAGTGGCGGGGGCCTACAATGAGCAGTTCTTC. Variable domain in full (rest from reference TRBV15 and TRBJ2-1): DAMVIQNPRYQVTQFGKPVTLSCSQTLNHNVMYWYQQKSSQAPKLLFHYYDKDFNNEADTPDNFQSRRPNTSFCFLDIRSPGLGDTAMYLCATSRVAGAYNEQFFGPGTRLTVL.

Points on this clone: This specimen includes other DNA sequences encoding the same CDR3. This sequence joins TRBV5-1 and TRBJ2-3; 7 bases are shared with TRBD1. In germline, CDR1 is SGHRS, CDR2 YFSETQ. V gave up 0 bases and J gave up 1 base; unmatched junction bases: 2. This CDR3 region has 15 residues. The CDR3 spells CASSLGQGGTDTQYF. The CDR3 nucleotides read TGCGCCAGCAGCTTGGGACAGGGAGGCACAGATACGCAGTATTTT.

The chain has TRBV6-1 and TRBJ2-5; TRBD1 might be the D (5 bases). The CDR3 has 16 amino acids. Looked up from germline, CDR1 is MNHNS and CDR2 is SASEGT. V was cut by 4 bases and J by 0 bases, with 15 bases left in between. This CDR3 reads CASSAWQGGYQETQYF. The CDR3 nucleotides read TGTGCCAGCAGTGCCTGGCAGGGTGGGTACCAAGAGACCCAGTACTTC.

The chain carries TRBV11-1 and TRBJ2-3, with D unresolved. The V end lost 5 bases, the J end lost 2 bases, and 11 bases lay between the germline ends. CDR1 is SGHAT, CDR2 FQDESV, per germline (reference sequence). The CDR3 extends over 14 amino acids. The CDR3 spells CASSPEAHTDTQYF. In DNA form, the CDR3 reads TGTGCCAGCAGCCCCGAGGCGCACACAGATACGCAGTATTTT.

The CDR3 bases are TGTGCCAGCAGTATGGACAGTTACGAGCAGTACTTC. Encoded protein: CASSMDSYEQYF. The V call is TRBV6-6, the J call TRBJ2-7; weak D call: TRBD1 (6 bases). Germline-derived CDR1 and CDR2 are MNHNY and SVGAGI (reference sequence). Trimming left V 5 bases short and J 4 bases short, with 9 bases between. The CDR3 loop spans 12 amino acids.

This chain connects TRBV19 to TRBJ2-3; D ambiguous. The V gene's germline CDR1 is LNHDA and CDR2 SQIVND (reference sequence). Trimming pared 4 bases from V and 0 bases from J, leaving 14 bases between. The CDR3 has 16 amino acids. The CDR3: CASSTVSLASTDTQYF. The CDR3 coding sequence is TGTGCCAGTAGTACCGTCAGTTTAGCTAGCACAGATACGCAGTATTTT.

The chain recombines TRBV7-6 with TRBJ2-4, with D hard to call. There are 17 residues in the CDR3. Germline assignment: CDR1 SGHVS and CDR2 FNYEAQ. V lost 3 bases and J 1 base, leaving 16 bases between the germline ends. CDR3 nucleotides: TGTGCCAGCAGCTTCCCGAACGCCCGACTGGCCAAAAACATTCAGTACTTC. It specifies CASSFPNARLAKNIQYF.

In nucleotides, the CDR3 is TGTGCCAGCAGTTTAAGTTCTAGCGGCTACGGGGAGCTGTTTTTT. Amino acids: CASSLSSSGYGELFF. This sequence joins TRBV28 and TRBJ2-2; 7 nucleotides align to TRBD2. Losses at the gene ends were 2 bases for V and 7 bases for J; bases not matched to a gene: 7. CDR1 and CDR2 from the germline V gene are MDHEN and SYDVKM. This CDR3 is built from 15 residues.

This sequence joins TRBV5-5 and TRBJ2-3, with 7 bases fitting TRBD1. This CDR3 comprises 15 residues. Germline V CDR1 and CDR2: SGHKS, YYEKEE (reference sequence). Trimming took 2 bases from V and 0 from J; bases not matched to a gene: 3. The CDR3: CASSFVGQSTDTQYF. The CDR3, as DNA: TGTGCCAGCAGCTTTGTGGGACAGAGCACAGATACGCAGTATTTT.

This sequence joins TRBV5-8 and TRBJ2-4; maybe TRBD1 (5 bases). This CDR3 has 12 amino acids. Per the germline V gene, CDR1 is SGHTS and CDR2 is YDEGEE. V was clipped by 5 bases and J by 7 bases, with 10 bases between them. The CDR3, as DNA: TGTGCCAGCAGTCCGGACATGAACATTCAGTACTTC. It yields the protein CASSPDMNIQYF.

This chain joins TRBV18 and TRBJ1-2; D might be TRBD1 (5 bases). Germline V gene lookup returns CDR1 KGHSH and CDR2 LQKENI. With 6 bases removed from V and 5 bases from J, the gap between germline ends came to 16 bases. This CDR3 contains 14 residues. CDR3: CASSPTRQGYGYTF. Written as DNA, the CDR3 is TGTGCCAGCTCCCCAACCCGGCAGGGTTATGGCTACACCTTC.

The chain links TRBV9 to TRBJ2-2, with 10 positions matching TRBD1. Germline-derived CDR1 and CDR2 are SGDLS and YYNGEE. Germline trimming cut 2 bases from V and 2 bases from J; bases unmatched to any gene: 0. The CDR3 consists of 15 residues. CDR3 sequence (DNA): TGTGCCAGCAGCGTGACAGGGGGCAACACCGGGGAGCTGTTTTTT. Translating gives CASSVTGGNTGELFF.

The chain links TRBV5-1 to TRBJ2-7; tentatively, D is TRBD1 (6 bases). V lost 8 bases to trimming and J lost 0 bases, with 12 bases between them. Looked up from germline, CDR1 is SGHRS and CDR2 is YFSETQ. This CDR3 has 13 amino acids. DNA of the CDR3: TGCGCCAGGCAGGGGCAGAGCTCCTACGAGCAGTACTTC. It is translated as CARQGQSSYEQYF.